This T cell receptor (beta chain) was recovered during a study of graft-versus-host responses after intestinal transplantation. Study context: All recipients got anti-thymocyte globulin induction, then tacrolimus and steroids for 3 to 4 years.

The V and J ends lost 4 bases and 3 bases, in that order; junction bases with no gene match: 8. There are 16 residues in the CDR3. CDR1 and CDR2 (germline): LGHNA, YSLEER. Comment on this clone: The antigen remains undetermined.

The repertoire was sequenced with immunoSEQ multiplex PCR; TCRdb's copy has only in-frame clones and lacks some. The table lists tens of thousands of clones, more than 85% of them singletons. The chain employs TRBV4-3 and TRBJ2-7, with 11 bases aligning to TRBD1. This clonotype was sampled from a human donor who received an intestinal transplant. The material sequenced was unstimulated CD8+ T cells sorted from spleen or lymph node cells, taken before intestinal transplant. The CDR3 protein is CASSRLVDRGHYEQYF. CDR3 sequence (DNA): TGCGCCAGCAGCCGTTTGGTGGACAGGGGGCACTACGAGCAGTACTTC.